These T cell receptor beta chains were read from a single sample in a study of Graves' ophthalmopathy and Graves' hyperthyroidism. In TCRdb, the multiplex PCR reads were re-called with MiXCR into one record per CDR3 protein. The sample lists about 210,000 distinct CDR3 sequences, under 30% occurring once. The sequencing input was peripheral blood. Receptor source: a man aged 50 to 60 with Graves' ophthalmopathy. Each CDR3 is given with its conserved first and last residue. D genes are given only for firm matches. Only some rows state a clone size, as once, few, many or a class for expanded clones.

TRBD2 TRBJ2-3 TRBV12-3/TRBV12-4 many TGTGCCAGCAGCCCCTCGGGGACTAGGGGCGCTGGGACGCAGTATTTT CASSPSGTRGAGTQYF
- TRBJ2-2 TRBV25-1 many TGTGCCAGCAGTGAACACGCCGGGGAGCTGTTTTTT CASSEHAGELFF
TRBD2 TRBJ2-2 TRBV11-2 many TGTGCCAGCACGGGGGGTAGCGGGACTCTATATTCCGGGGAGCTGTTTTTT CASTGGSGTLYSGELFF
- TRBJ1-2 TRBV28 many TGTGCCAGCCGTTCTACCGGGACCGGGGTAGGATACACCTTC CASRSTGTGVGYTF
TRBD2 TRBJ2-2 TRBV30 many TGTGCCTGGAAACTAGCGTACAACACCGGGGAGCTGTTTTTT CAWKLAYNTGELFF
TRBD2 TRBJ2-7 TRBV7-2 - TGTGCCAGCAAAACACAGCGGGGGCGGGACGAGCAGTACTTC CASKTQRGRDEQYF
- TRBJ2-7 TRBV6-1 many TGTGCCAGCAGTGAACGGACGGGTCCCCACGAGCAGTACTTC CASSERTGPHEQYF
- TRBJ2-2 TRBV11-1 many TGTGCCAGCAGCGCATTTGGGCAGGGGGAGCTGTTTTTT CASSAFGQGELFF
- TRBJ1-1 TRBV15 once TGTGCCACCAGCAGAGCGATACAAAGGGGAGGCACTGAAGCTTTCTTT CATSRAIQRGGTEAFF
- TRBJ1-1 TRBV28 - TGTGCCAGCAGACCCGCTACTGGTGCTTTCTTT CASRPATGAFF
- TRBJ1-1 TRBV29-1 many TGCAGCGTTGCTATGCTTACCATGAACACTGAAGCTTTCTTT CSVAMLTMNTEAFF
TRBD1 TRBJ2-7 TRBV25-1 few TGTGCCAGCAGTACGGACCGGGACAGGGCCTACGAGCAGTACTTC CASSTDRDRAYEQYF
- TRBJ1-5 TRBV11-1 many TGTGCCAGCAGCCCCCCGCGGGGAACGGACAGCAATCAGCCCCAGCATTTT CASSPPRGTDSNQPQHF
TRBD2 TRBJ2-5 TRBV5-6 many TGTGCCAGCAGCCAGCAGGGACTAGGCCAAGAGACCCAGTACTTC CASSQQGLGQETQYF
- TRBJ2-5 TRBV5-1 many TGCGCCAGCAGCCCGGACGGATACCAAGAGACCCAGTACTTC CASSPDGYQETQYF
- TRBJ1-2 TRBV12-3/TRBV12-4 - TGTGCCAGCAGTTTAGCCTCGTTGGGCTACACCTTC CASSLASLGYTF
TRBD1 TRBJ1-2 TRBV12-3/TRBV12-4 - TGTGCCAGCAGACCCCGAGGACAGGGGGCTTGGGGCTACACCTTC CASRPRGQGAWGYTF
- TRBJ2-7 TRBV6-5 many TGTGCCAGCAGTTACTCGACCCCGAGGCAGGCCCGGTACGAGCAGTACTTC CASSYSTPRQARYEQYF
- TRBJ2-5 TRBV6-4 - TGTGCCAGCAGACTTAGCGGAGGGTTTCAAGAGACCCAGTACTTC CASRLSGGFQETQYF
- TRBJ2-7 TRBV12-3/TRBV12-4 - TGTGCCAGCAGTTTCGGGACCCTCAGCGAGCAGTACTTC CASSFGTLSEQYF
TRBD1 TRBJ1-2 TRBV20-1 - TGCAGTGCTAGAGCCCGGGACAGGGATAATGGCTACACCTTC CSARARDRDNGYTF
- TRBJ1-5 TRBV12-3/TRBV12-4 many TGTGCCAGCACCGATGAGCGGGGCTATCAGCCCCAGCATTTT CASTDERGYQPQHF
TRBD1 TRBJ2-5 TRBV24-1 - TGTGCCACCAGTGGGACAGGGGGCGGAGGGACCCAGTACTTC CATSGTGGGGTQYF
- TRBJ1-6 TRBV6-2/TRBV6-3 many TGTACCAGCAGTTACGAGGGGACTCGGGATTCACCCCTCCACTTT CTSSYEGTRDSPLHF
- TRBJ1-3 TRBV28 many TGTGCCAGCCAAGAAAAGCCGGGAAACACCATATATTTT CASQEKPGNTIYF
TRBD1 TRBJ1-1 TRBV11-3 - TGTGCCAGCAGCCCGGGACAGGGGTTAACTGAAGCTTTCTTT CASSPGQGLTEAFF
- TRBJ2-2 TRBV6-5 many TGTGCCAGCAGTTACGCCCAAAGGGACCCGAACACCGGGGAGCTGTTTTTT CASSYAQRDPNTGELFF
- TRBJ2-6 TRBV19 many TGTGCCAGTAGTGTAGATACCACTGGGGCCAACGTCCTGACTTTC CASSVDTTGANVLTF
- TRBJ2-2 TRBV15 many TGTGCCACCAGCAGAGAAACCGGGGACACCGGGGAGCTGTTTTTT CATSRETGDTGELFF
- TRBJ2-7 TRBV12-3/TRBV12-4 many TGTGCCAGCAGTTTAGGAGCAGGGCCGTCGAACGAGCAGTACTTC CASSLGAGPSNEQYF
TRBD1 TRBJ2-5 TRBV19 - TGTGCCAGTAGACCGACAGGGGTAGGAGAGACCCAGTACTTC CASRPTGVGETQYF
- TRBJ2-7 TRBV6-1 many TGTGCCAGCAGTGGCAGGGCCGAGCAGTACTTC CASSGRAEQYF
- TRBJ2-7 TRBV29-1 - TGCAGCGTTGCGGGAGCAGGGGGGGCCTACGAGCAGTACTTC CSVAGAGGAYEQYF
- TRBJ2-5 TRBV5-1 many TGCGCCAGCAGCCTACGGACAGATAAAGAGACCCAGTACTTC CASSLRTDKETQYF
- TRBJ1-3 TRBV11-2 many TGTGCCAGCAGTCGCCGCAGCAGGGCAGCTGGAAACACCATATATTTT CASSRRSRAAGNTIYF
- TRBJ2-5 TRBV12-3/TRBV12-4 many TGTGCCAGCAACCGAGGACGACAAGAGACCCAGTACTTC CASNRGRQETQYF
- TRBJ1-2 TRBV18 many TGTGCCAGCTCACCACCAGGAGGGGCGAGTTCCTATGGCTACACCTTC CASSPPGGASSYGYTF
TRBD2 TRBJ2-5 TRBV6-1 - TGTGCCAGCAGTGAAGTCAACGGGGCTAGCGGGAGATTAACTCAAGAGACCCAGTACTTC CASSEVNGASGRLTQETQYF
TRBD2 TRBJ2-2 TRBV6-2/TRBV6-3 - TGTGCCAGCAGTTACTCGAGGGCGCTAGCGGTTAACACCGGGGAGCTGTTTTTT CASSYSRALAVNTGELFF
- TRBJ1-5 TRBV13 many TGTGCCAGCAGCTTGGGATCCGGGGTAGGGCAGCCCCAGCATTTT CASSLGSGVGQPQHF
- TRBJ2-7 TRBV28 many TGTGCCAGCAGTTTACCGGGTACGTCCTACGAGCAGTACTTC CASSLPGTSYEQYF
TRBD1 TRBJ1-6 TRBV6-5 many TGTGCCAGCCGGACAGGAAGGGATAATTCACCCCTCCACTTT CASRTGRDNSPLHF
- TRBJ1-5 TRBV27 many TGTGCCAGCAGTTTGGGCAGGGAGCGGCCCCAGCATTTT CASSLGRERPQHF
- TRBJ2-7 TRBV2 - TGTGCCAGCAGTGAGCAGACAGAAGCCTACGAGCAGTACTTC CASSEQTEAYEQYF
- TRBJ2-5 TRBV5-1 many TGCGCCAGCAGCTTGGACGGGCAGACTACGAAGACCCAGTACTTC CASSLDGQTTKTQYF
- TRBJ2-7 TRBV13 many TGTGCCAGCAGCTCAGGGGCGGGAGAGCAGTACTTC CASSSGAGEQYF
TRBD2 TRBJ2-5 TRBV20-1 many TGCAGTGCCAATAGCGGGAGCGGGGAGACCCAGTACTTC CSANSGSGETQYF
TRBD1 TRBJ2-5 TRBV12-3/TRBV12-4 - TGTGCCAGCAGTTTATCCCGGACAGGGGCAGAGACCCAGTACTTC CASSLSRTGAETQYF
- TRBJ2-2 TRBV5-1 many TGCGCCAGCAGCTTGCGGCAGGGGAAGGCCGGGGAGCTGTTTTTT CASSLRQGKAGELFF
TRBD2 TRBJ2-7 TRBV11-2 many TGTGCCAGCAGCTCGGGACTACTCTACGAGCAGTACTTC CASSSGLLYEQYF
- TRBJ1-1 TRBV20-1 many TGCAGTGCTATCGGGACAACGAACACTGAAGCTTTCTTT CSAIGTTNTEAFF